These 23 T cell receptor beta chains were all obtained from the same sample, sequenced in a study of human T cells and chemical hapten exposure. TCRdb reprocessed the RACE reads with MiXCR, giving one entry per CDR3 protein. The sample includes about 84,000 distinct CDR3 sequences, about 10% of them seen just once. Time point indicated: patch test 2, 6 weeks after DPC sensitization. Sample treatment: therapeutic diphenylcyclopropenone sensitization with weekly scalp DPC. The source was whole blood, collected in connection with sensitization to the hapten diphenylcyclopropenone (DPC). The source is a woman between 45 and 65 years old with alopecia areata. Some clones in this sample may be carry-over from other donors' samples.

At least ten counts were recorded for this clonotype. The chain has TRBV7-2 and TRBJ1-2; tentative D call: TRBD1 (6 bases). Germline V gene data show CDR1 as SGHTA and CDR2 as FQGNSA. The CDR3 has 15 amino acids. V lost 2 bases, J lost 3 bases, and 13 bases lay in between. In nucleotides, the CDR3 is TGTGCCAGCAGCTTAATCAAGACAGGAGACTATGGCTACACCTTC. Amino acid sequence: CASSLIKTGDYGYTF.

This clonotype was picked up a small number of times. V gene TRBV28 combines with J gene TRBJ1-2; 8 bases are a match to TRBD1. Germline-derived CDR1 and CDR2 are MDHEN and SYDVKM. This CDR3 has 12 amino acids. Trimming at V came to 5 bases and at J to 6 bases, leaving 2 bases not matched to a gene. For the CDR3, the DNA is TGTGCCAGCAGTGCAGGGGGCGATGGCTACACCTTC. Its translation is CASSAGGDGYTF.

This clonotype has a count of ten or more. The chain is built from TRBV11-2 and TRBJ2-7; the D is unclear. The CDR3 length is 12 residues. The V end was cut by 7 bases, the J end by 5 bases, with 12 bases between. Germline V gene lookup returns CDR1 SGHAT and CDR2 FQNNGV. The CDR3 sequence is CASTNVENEQYF. The CDR3 coding sequence is TGTGCCAGCACCAATGTCGAGAACGAGCAGTACTTC.

The chain has TRBV6-5 and TRBJ2-1; TRBD2 agrees at 10 bases. Germline V CDR1 and CDR2: MNHEY, SVGAGI. This CDR3 is built from 16 residues. The V segment lost 4 bases and the J segment 10 bases; nucleotides outside the gene matches: 13. The CDR3 DNA is TGTGCCAGCAGTTGGCTGCGAGCGGGAGGGCCGGAAGAGCAGTTCTTC. This codes for CASSWLRAGGPEEQFF.

The J gene is TRBJ2-3, the V gene TRBV4-2; D is perhaps TRBD1 (5 bases). Germline CDR1 reads LGHNA; CDR2 reads YNFKEQ. The CDR3 loop spans 16 amino acids. V lost 0 bases and J 0 bases, leaving 10 bases between the germline ends. The DNA for the CDR3 is TGTGCCAGCAGCCAAGATGGGGCCGATAGCACAGATACGCAGTATTTT. Translated, it gives CASSQDGADSTDTQYF.

This chain uses TRBV29-1 with TRBJ2-5; a possible D gene is TRBD2 (6 bases). Trimming pared 7 bases from V and 2 bases from J, leaving 14 bases between. The CDR3 extends over 13 amino acids. Germline CDR1 reads SQVTM; CDR2 reads ANQGSEA. CDR3 region: CSGTGVPQETQYF. The DNA for the CDR3 is TGCAGCGGAACGGGAGTGCCACAAGAGACCCAGTACTTC.

The table lists this clonotype with many counts. This chain uses TRBV5-5 with TRBJ1-6, with D unresolved. Deletions cut 4 bases from V and 5 bases from J, with 13 bases between. Germline V lookup: CDR1 SGHKS, CDR2 YYEKEE (reference sequence). This CDR3 has 15 amino acids. CDR3 DNA: TGTGCCAGCAGCCCCATGAGAGCCGATAATTCACCCCTCCACTTT. Its protein product is CASSPMRADNSPLHF.

This clonotype was detected ten times or more. The chain couples TRBV11-2 to TRBJ2-7, with D possibly called TRBD1 or TRBD2 (5 bases each). CDR3 length equals 15 residues. Trimming pared 5 bases from V and 2 bases from J, leaving 16 bases between. Looked up from germline, CDR1 is SGHAT and CDR2 is FQNNGV. CDR3 in DNA: TGTGCCAGCAGCGTAAGGGACCGACTAACCTACGAGCAGTACTTC. Translating gives CASSVRDRLTYEQYF.

Only a few counts were recorded for this clonotype. V gene TRBV9 combines with J gene TRBJ2-5; D may be TRBD1 or TRBD2 (5 bases each). From germline, CDR1 is SGDLS and CDR2 YYNGEE. The CDR3 is 15 amino acids. The V and J ends lost 4 bases and 5 bases respectively, with 18 bases between them. The DNA of the CDR3 is TGTGCCAGCAGCCCTCATGGGGGTTACGGGGAGACCCAGTACTTC. Amino acid sequence: CASSPHGGYGETQYF.

The chain is built from TRBV30 and TRBJ1-1, with D uncertain. V was shortened by 1 base and J by 2 bases, with 8 bases between the two germline ends. CDR3 length: 13 amino acids. CDR1 is GTSNPN, CDR2 SVGIG, per germline (reference sequence). CDR3 bases: TGTGCCTGGAGTGGTTCAGCAAACACTGAAGCTTTCTTT. It specifies CAWSGSANTEAFF.

The rearrangement uses TRBV4-3 and TRBJ2-7; 10 nucleotides match TRBD1. The V segment lost 5 bases and the J segment 6 bases; nucleotides outside the gene matches: 7. The V gene's germline CDR1 is LGHNA and CDR2 YSLEER. The CDR3 runs to 14 residues. As DNA, the CDR3 is TGCGCCAGCAGCACTGCCCGGGACAGGGGCGAGCAGTACTTC. Translation gives CASSTARDRGEQYF.

This clonotype was counted at least ten times. The rearrangement joins TRBV11-2 to TRBJ2-5; 12 nucleotides line up with TRBD2. CDR3 length: 16 residues. Germline V gene lookup returns CDR1 SGHAT and CDR2 FQNNGV. V lost 5 bases to trimming and J lost 4 bases; unmatched junction nucleotides: 8. The CDR3 sequence: CASSKASGRVVETQYF. CDR3 in DNA: TGTGCCAGCAGCAAAGCTAGCGGGAGGGTTGTAGAGACCCAGTACTTC. The entire variable domain, with the rest obtained from reference TRBV11-2 and TRBJ2-5, is as follows: EAGVAQSPRYKIIEKRQSVAFWCNPISGHATLYWYQQILGQGPKLLIQFQNNGVVDDSQLPKDRFSAERLKGVDSTLKIQPAKLEDSAVYLCASSKASGRVVETQYFGPGTRLLVL.

CDR3 coding DNA: TGTGCCAGCAGTAGCGGGAGTGTATCCCCAGATACGCAGTATTTT. Amino acid sequence: CASSSGSVSPDTQYF. The J gene is TRBJ2-3, the V gene TRBV6-4; 8 bases fit TRBD2. In germline, CDR1 is MRHNA, CDR2 SNTAGT. V shed 5 bases and J 4 bases; nucleotides not matched to a gene: 8. The CDR3 loop spans 15 amino acids.

V gene TRBV30 combines with J gene TRBJ1-5; D gene uncertain. CDR1 and CDR2 (germline): GTSNPN, SVGIG (reference sequence). The CDR3 runs 13 residues. The ends were cut back, 5 bases at V and 3 bases at J, with 11 bases in the middle. The CDR3 sequence: CAWAAGPNQPQHF. In DNA, the CDR3 is TGTGCCTGGGCGGCGGGTCCCAATCAGCCCCAGCATTTT. Full variable domain (rest looked up from reference TRBV30 and TRBJ1-5): SQTIHQWPATLVQPVGSPLSLECTVEGTSNPNLYWYRQAAGRGLQLLFYSVGIGQISSEVPQNLSASRPQDRQFILSSKKLLLSDSGFYLCAWAAGPNQPQHFGDGTRLSIL.

This clonotype was found many times. The V and J genes are TRBV7-9 and TRBJ2-7; D gene unclear. In germline, CDR1 is SEHNR, CDR2 FQNEAQ (reference sequence). Trimming pared 3 bases from V and 0 bases from J, leaving 6 bases between. The CDR3 loop spans 13 amino acids. CDR3 residues: CASSLADSYEQYF. The CDR3 DNA reads as TGTGCCAGCAGCTTGGCCGACTCCTACGAGCAGTACTTC.

The genes are TRBV18 and TRBJ1-2; no clear D. CDR3 length: 15 residues. Trimming shortened V by 6 bases and J by 8 bases, and 22 bases separated the two germline ends. Germline CDR1 and CDR2: KGHSH and LQKENI. Written as DNA, the CDR3 is TGTGCCAGCTCCAGTGGGGTCAGGCTCTCGGCGGGCTACACCTTC. It translates to CASSSGVRLSAGYTF.

This clonotype occurred many times. This rearrangement joins TRBV7-2 to TRBJ1-5, with D maybe TRBD1 (5 bases). CDR3 length equals 15 residues. The V end lost 3 bases, the J end lost 0 bases, and 9 bases lay between the germline ends. Germline V gene sequence: CDR1 SGHTA, CDR2 FQGNSA. DNA of the CDR3: TGTGCCAGCAGCTTGGGACCGGGTAGCAATCAGCCCCAGCATTTT. This translates into CASSLGPGSNQPQHF. Variable domain in full (rest from reference TRBV7-2 and TRBJ1-5): GAGVSQSPSNKVTEKGKDVELRCDPISGHTALYWYRQSLGQGLEFLIYFQGNSAPDKSGLPSDRFSAERTGGSVSTLTIQRTQQEDSAVYLCASSLGPGSNQPQHFGDGTRLSIL.

This clonotype was detected ten times or more. The chain links TRBV20-1 to TRBJ2-3, with 7 bases aligning to TRBD2. The CDR3 consists of 13 residues. After removal of 8 bases from V and 2 bases from J, the junction contained 7 bases not matched to a gene. Germline V CDR1 and CDR2: DFQATT, SNEGSKA (reference sequence). In DNA form, the CDR3 reads TGCAGTAGCTCTAGCGGCACCACAGATACGCAGTATTTT. Translated: CSSSSGTTDTQYF.

There are many counts of this clonotype. This chain uses TRBV3-1 with TRBJ1-2; 8 bases match TRBD1. This CDR3 contains 17 residues. V shed 3 bases and J 1 base; nucleotides not matched to a gene: 10. Germline assignment: CDR1 LGHDT and CDR2 YNNKEL (reference sequence). CDR3 in amino acids: CASSHRDRTSVNYGYTF. CDR3 bases: TGTGCCAGCAGCCACCGGGACAGGACGTCTGTTAACTATGGCTACACCTTC.

This clonotype was counted ten times or more. The CDR3: CASSQVASGRATQYF. CDR3 sequence (DNA): TGTGCCAGCAGCCAAGTAGCTAGCGGGAGGGCCACGCAGTATTTT. This sequence joins TRBV14 and TRBJ2-3; 12 bases are shared with TRBD2. The germline gives CDR1 SGHDN, CDR2 FVKESK. V lost 1 base and J lost 9; bases outside the gene matches: 5. The length of the CDR3 is 15 residues.

This chain connects TRBV7-9 to TRBJ2-1; tentatively, D is TRBD1 or TRBD2 (6 bases each). The CDR3 is 15 residues long. The germline V gene encodes CDR1 SEHNR and CDR2 FQNEAQ (reference sequence). Trimming removed 0 bases at V and 5 bases at J, with 11 bases between. Here the CDR3 DNA reads TGTGCCAGCAGCTTAGCGCGAGGGGGGAACAATGAGCAGTTCTTC. Protein: CASSLARGGNNEQFF. Combining the CDR3 with reference TRBV7-9 and TRBJ2-1 gives the whole variable domain DTGVSQNPRHKITKRGQNVTFRCDPISEHNRLYWYRQTLGQGPEFLTYFQNEAQLEKSRLLSDRFSAERPKGSFSTLEIQRTEQGDSAMYLCASSLARGGNNEQFFGPGTRLTVL.

In its sample, this clonotype was seen many times. CDR3: CASNIAGVETQYF. The DNA of the CDR3 is TGTGCCAGCAATATTGCGGGAGTAGAGACCCAGTACTTC. The chain joins TRBV7-2 to TRBJ2-5; TRBD2 matches 7 bases. Germline CDR1 reads SGHTA; CDR2 reads FQGNSA. The length of the CDR3 is 13 residues. V dropped 7 bases and J dropped 4; count of bases not matched to a gene: 6. Supplemented by reference TRBV7-2 and TRBJ2-5, the full variable domain reads GAGVSQSPSNKVTEKGKDVELRCDPISGHTALYWYRQSLGQGLEFLIYFQGNSAPDKSGLPSDRFSAERTGGSVSTLTIQRTQQEDSAVYLCASNIAGVETQYFGPGTRLLVL.

V is TRBV28 and J is TRBJ1-2; D not resolved. The V end lost 8 bases, the J end lost 2 bases, and 6 bases lay between the germline ends. The CDR3 spans 11 residues. Germline V gene lookup returns CDR1 MDHEN and CDR2 SYDVKM. CDR3 protein: CASRGNYGYTF. CDR3 bases: TGTGCCAGCCGCGGAAACTATGGCTACACCTTC.